This passage covers 20 T cell receptor beta chains from one sample sequenced in a study of Graves' ophthalmopathy and Graves' hyperthyroidism. Investigators amplified TCR beta CDR3 regions from RNA transcripts. In the first round, RT-PCR was carried out with HTBI primers, and a multiplex PCR formed the second round. TCRdb fed the multiplex PCR reads into MiXCR, producing one record per CDR3 protein. This table has about 400,000 distinct CDR3 sequences, 20% to 25% appearing once. Sequencing was carried out using peripheral blood. The receptors shown here come from a woman aged 18-30 years with stable Graves' hyperthyroidism.

This sequence joins TRBV12-3 or TRBV12-4 and TRBJ1-1; D call uncertain. This CDR3 is 15 amino acids long. Trimming removed 1 base at V and 2 bases at J, with 11 bases between. The CDR3 DNA sequence: TGTGCCAGCAGTTTAGGTTTGGGCTCAAACACTGAAGCTTTCTTT. Translation: CASSLGLGSNTEAFF.

The chain has TRBV30 and TRBJ2-7, with a possible D match to TRBD1 (8 bases). Germline V gives CDR1 GTSNPN, CDR2 SVGIG (reference sequence). Trimming took off 2 bases at V and 2 bases at J, with 13 bases between the two ends. This CDR3 is 14 amino acids long. The CDR3 loop is CAWSTGGVTYEQYF. Here the CDR3 DNA reads TGTGCCTGGAGTACAGGGGGGGTGACCTACGAGCAGTACTTC.

This clonotype showed up many times. V and J are TRBV11-2 and TRBJ2-5, with D tentatively TRBD1 (6 bases). The germline gives CDR1 SGHAT, CDR2 FQNNGV. The CDR3 sequence is 15 residues long. V was clipped by 1 base and J by 2 bases, with 11 bases between them. CDR3: CASSLVTGHQETQYF. In nucleotides, the CDR3 is TGTGCCAGCAGCTTAGTAACAGGGCATCAAGAGACCCAGTACTTC. Full variable domain (rest looked up from reference TRBV11-2 and TRBJ2-5): EAGVAQSPRYKIIEKRQSVAFWCNPISGHATLYWYQQILGQGPKLLIQFQNNGVVDDSQLPKDRFSAERLKGVDSTLKIQPAKLEDSAVYLCASSLVTGHQETQYFGPGTRLLVL.

This clonotype was counted at least ten times. V and J are TRBV7-8 and TRBJ1-2; TRBD1 aligns across 10 bases. V gave up 4 bases and J gave up 7 bases; unmatched junction bases: 3. CDR3 length: 13 residues. Germline V gene lookup returns CDR1 SGHVS and CDR2 FQNEAQ. Written as DNA, the CDR3 is TGTGCCAGCAGCTCCCGGGACAGGGGTGGCTACACCTTC. Its translation: CASSSRDRGGYTF.

This clonotype was detected only a few times. Being one base from a much bigger clone, this may be a read error. The chain employs TRBV5-1 and TRBJ1-1; D gene uncertain. CDR3 length: 13 amino acids. The germline V gene has CDR1 SGHRS and CDR2 YFSETQ. CDR3 region: CASGVGENTEVFF. The CDR3, as DNA: TGCGCCAGCGGCGTTGGCGAGAACACTGAAGTTTTCTTT.

As concerns this clonotype: The CDR3 does not close with the conserved phenylalanine or tryptophan, likely indicating a read error. The chain is built from TRBV25-1 and TRBJ2-5; tentatively, D is TRBD1 or TRBD2 (5 bases each). The CDR3 runs 17 residues. V was shortened by 3 bases and J by 4 bases, with 21 bases between the two germline ends. The V gene's germline CDR1 is MGHDK and CDR2 SYGVNS. CDR3 loop: CASSDRRVLLRGETQYL. The CDR3 nucleotides read TGTGCCAGCAGTGATAGGCGGGTCTTGTTAAGGGGAGAGACCCAGTACTTG.

This clonotype was counted many times. This chain joins TRBV4-1 and TRBJ2-5; possible D gene TRBD2, 5 bases. V lost 3 bases to trimming and J lost 1 base, with 9 bases between them. The CDR3 is made up of 14 amino acids. Germline CDR1 is MGHRA and CDR2 is YSYEKL. This CDR3 is CASSQGELQETQYF. As DNA, the CDR3 is TGCGCCAGCAGCCAGGGAGAGCTCCAAGAGACCCAGTACTTC.

This clonotype was found many times. V is TRBV6-2 or TRBV6-3 and J is TRBJ1-2, with a tentative D call TRBD1 (6 bases). The CDR3 is 11 amino acids. With 5 bases removed from V and 6 bases from J, the gap between germline ends came to 7 bases. CDR1 and CDR2 (germline): MNHEY, SVGEGT. The CDR3 is CASSDRNGYTF. The CDR3 DNA follows: TGTGCCAGCAGTGACAGGAATGGCTACACCTTC.

This sequence joins TRBV10-3 and TRBJ1-2; possible D gene TRBD1, 6 bases. V lost 4 bases and J 1 base, leaving 16 bases between the germline ends. Germline CDR1 and CDR2: ENHRY and SYGVKD. The CDR3 length is 16 residues. The CDR3 DNA is TGTGCCATCAGTGTAGAGGACAGCTTTCTTAACTATGGCTACACCTTC. Encoded protein: CAISVEDSFLNYGYTF.

This clonotype was counted a few times. The chain is built from TRBV6-5 and TRBJ2-7, with TRBD1 matching over 10 bases. The CDR3 consists of 15 residues. With V trimmed by 6 bases and J by 2 bases, 7 bases remained unmatched. In germline, CDR1 is MNHEY, CDR2 SVGAGI. CDR3 in DNA: TGTGCCAGCAGACCCTCCGGGACAGGGGCCTACGAGCAGTACTTC. It specifies CASRPSGTGAYEQYF.

This clonotype was seen repeatedly, ten times or more. The chain carries TRBV25-1 and TRBJ2-6; D is ambiguous. The germline gives CDR1 MGHDK, CDR2 SYGVNS. V lost 1 base and J lost 0, with 10 bases in between. CDR3 length: 17 amino acids. The CDR3 DNA reads TGTGCCAGCAGTGAATCCGGCTCCTACTCTGGGGCCAACGTCCTGACTTTC. Its translation is CASSESGSYSGANVLTF.

The chain links TRBV28 to TRBJ2-7; 8 nucleotides align to TRBD1. The CDR3 consists of 12 residues. Germline CDR1 is MDHEN and CDR2 is SYDVKM. After removal of 7 bases from V and 6 bases from J, the junction contained 5 bases not matched to a gene. The chain's CDR3 is CASNQGAGEQYF. For the CDR3, the DNA is TGTGCCAGCAATCAGGGGGCGGGCGAGCAGTACTTC.

This clonotype was seen repeatedly, ten times or more. The chain employs TRBV7-9 and TRBJ2-7; tentatively, D is TRBD1 (6 bases). CDR3 length: 14 amino acids. Germline CDR1 and CDR2: SEHNR and FQNEAQ (reference sequence). Trimming took 3 bases from V and 5 from J, leaving 14 bases between them. The CDR3 sequence is CASSFQGQVDEQYF. CDR3 DNA sequence: TGTGCCAGCAGCTTTCAGGGGCAGGTCGACGAGCAGTACTTC.

This clonotype showed up many times. The chain combines TRBV30 with TRBJ1-2; tentatively, D is TRBD1 (5 bases). This CDR3 is 12 amino acids long. V was cut by 6 bases and J by 5 bases, with 13 bases left in between. CDR1 GTSNPN and CDR2 SVGIG come from the germline V gene (reference sequence). CDR3 DNA sequence: TGTGCCTGTGCCCGGGGGGGTTATGGCTACACCTTC. Translated, it gives CACARGGYGYTF.

This clonotype was recorded many times. The chain combines TRBV7-2 with TRBJ2-7; possible D gene TRBD2, 5 bases. Germline V gives CDR1 SGHTA, CDR2 FQGNSA. The CDR3 has 14 residues. The V end was cut by 5 bases, the J end by 1 base, with 12 bases between. In nucleotides, the CDR3 is TGTGCCAGCAGCCGCGACTACGGGTCCTACGAGCAGTACTTC. Translating gives CASSRDYGSYEQYF.

This clonotype was counted at least ten times. The rearrangement uses TRBV9 and TRBJ1-3; TRBD1 is a possible D gene (5 bases). The CDR3 is 14 amino acids. V lost 0 bases and J 4 bases, leaving 8 bases between the germline ends. CDR1 is SGDLS, CDR2 YYNGEE, per germline. CDR3 sequence (DNA): TGTGCCAGCAGCGTAGCAGGGCTCGGAAACACCATATATTTT. Encoded protein: CASSVAGLGNTIYF.

This clonotype was observed many times. This chain connects TRBV20-1 to TRBJ2-7, with D perhaps given as TRBD1 or TRBD2 (6 bases each). Trimming cost V 3 bases and J 2 bases, with 14 bases left between them. The CDR3 consists of 14 residues. Germline V lookup: CDR1 DFQATT, CDR2 SNEGSKA (reference sequence). CDR3 region: CSARWVGGAYEQYF. DNA of the CDR3: TGCAGTGCTAGGTGGGTCGGGGGCGCCTACGAGCAGTACTTC.

This clonotype was seen a few times. The chain joins TRBV12-3 or TRBV12-4 to TRBJ1-3, with D unresolved. V lost 6 bases and J lost 1, with 10 bases in between. CDR3 length equals 14 residues. CDR3 nucleotides: TGTGCCAGCAGCCGACGGATTTCTGGAAACACCATATATTTT. The encoded protein is CASSRRISGNTIYF.

This clonotype was seen at least ten times. V is TRBV6-2 or TRBV6-3 and J is TRBJ2-7; D perhaps matches TRBD1 (6 bases). Per germline, CDR1 MNHEY and CDR2 SVGEGT. V was pared by 6 bases and J by 3 bases, with 27 bases between. The CDR3 has 18 residues. As DNA, the CDR3 is TGTGCCAGCAGGTTGACCCGGGACATAGGCCGACGCGGCTACGAGCAGTACTTC. Translating gives CASRLTRDIGRRGYEQYF.

The rearrangement joins TRBV20-1 to TRBJ1-6; D is perhaps TRBD1 (5 bases). V was shortened by 5 bases and J by 9 bases, with 17 bases between the two germline ends. The CDR3 runs to 14 residues. Germline lookup yields CDR1 DFQATT and CDR2 SNEGSKA (reference sequence). The CDR3 DNA is TGCAGTGCTGAGGGCCGGGCCGGGGGTTCACCCCTCCACTTT. Residues: CSAEGRAGGSPLHF.